The subject of this entry is one T cell receptor (beta chain). Its target is unknown. The sample is drawn from a study of T cells after yellow fever vaccination. Study results and caveats: Weaker, the secondary response had a peak occurring faster, on day 5 versus 15.

Germline CDR1 reads MNHEY; CDR2 reads SVGAGI. V shed 4 bases, J shed 4 bases, and the junction held 7 bases outside the gene matches. CDR3 length equals 17 residues. Via MiXCR, TCRdb re-called the 5' RACE reads, giving one row per CDR3 protein. The top ten hold more than 12% of the sample, which has hundreds of thousands of distinct CDR3 sequences, roughly 12% seen once. The TCR was taken from a young man who received the YFV17D yellow fever vaccine. This chain connects TRBV6-5 to TRBJ2-3; 14 bases fit TRBD2. The material was PBMCs, obtained on the day of the yellow fever booster vaccination. As DNA, the CDR3 is TGTGCCAGCAGTTCCCGACTAGCGGGAGGGGGTCCAGATACGCAGTATTTT. Protein sequence: CASSSRLAGGGPDTQYF.